The 2 T cell receptor beta chains presented below share a single source sample, sequenced in a study of blood T cell repertoires in COVID-19. Using immunoSEQ multiplex PCR, the repertoire was profiled, and TCRdb retains in-frame clones only, with some absent. The sample has about 250,000 clones, about 90% seen once. Sequencing input: peripheral blood. The receptors come from a man aged 18 to 35 with active or convalescent COVID-19.

This chain's CDR3 is CASSTRLQGTYNEQFF. In DNA form, the CDR3 reads TGTGCCAGCAGCACGCGCCTACAGGGTACCTACAATGAGCAGTTCTTC. The J gene is TRBJ2-1, the V gene TRBV13, with D possibly being TRBD1 (6 bases). The CDR3 is 16 amino acids. Germline lookup yields CDR1 PRHDT and CDR2 FYEKMQ (reference sequence). The V end lost 5 bases, the J end lost 2 bases, and 16 bases lay between the germline ends.

This sequence joins TRBV7-3 and TRBJ2-5; unclear D gene. This CDR3 comprises 13 residues. V was shortened by 0 bases and J by 3 bases, with 5 bases between the two germline ends. The germline CDR1 and CDR2 sequences are SGHTA and FQGTGA. CDR3 sequence reads: CASSLTREETQYF. CDR3 sequence (DNA): TGTGCCAGCAGCTTAACCCGGGAAGAGACCCAGTACTTC.